The subject of this entry is one T cell receptor beta chain. In the original analysis: Researchers report that nucleated cell counts were estimated from reference gene primer amplification. The method was immunoSEQ multiplex PCR; TCRdb's version includes in-frame clones alone and lacks a portion of them. The V and J calls and clone size were taken over from that table, and D and trimming were inferred from the DNA. Of some 200,000 clones listed, 75% to 95% are singletons. This entry is derived from a study of blood T cell repertoires in COVID-19. The wider study: Donors in the United States, Italy and Spain gave samples during acute or convalescent COVID-19. Nucleic acid was either cDNA or gDNA, and it came from T cells, B-cell-depleted T cells, or PBMCs.

Sequenced: peripheral blood. This TCR was recovered from a man aged 50 to 60 with acute or convalescent COVID-19.

The CDR3 coding sequence is TGTGCCAGCAGATCTTGGCAGGGGGCGAGCACAGATACGCAGTATTTT. As protein: CASRSWQGASTDTQYF. This chain links TRBV2 with TRBJ2-3; 8 bases match TRBD1. V lost 6 bases to trimming and J lost 0 bases; unmatched junction nucleotides: 8. There are 16 residues in the CDR3. The germline CDR1 and CDR2 sequences are SNHLY and FYNNEI.